This is a list of T cell receptor beta chains from one sample in a study of a mutant IDH1 vaccine in newly diagnosed glioma. No antigen has been identified for these receptors. The assay was immunoSEQ multiplex PCR, and TCRdb's table has in-frame clones only and misses some. The sample records approximately 24,000 clones, 60% to 80% being singletons. Specimen: PBMCs, collected from a glioma patient whose treatment included an IDH1 peptide vaccine. These receptors all come from a man aged 35-49 years with glioma. CDR3s include the opening cysteine and the closing phenylalanine or tryptophan.

TRBV5-8	17	TRBJ2-1	CASTLRRSATPYNEQFF
TRBV19	17	TRBJ1-6	CASSIALRPSQGSPLHF
TRBV4-3	16	TRBJ2-3	CASSRRASGGTDTQYF
TRBV7-9	13	TRBJ1-2	CASSQDSSYGYTF
TRBV28	14	TRBJ2-5	CASRLPGGPGTQYF
TRBV18	15	TRBJ2-2	CASSPPGVNTGELFF
TRBV5-1	14	TRBJ1-3	CASSSSGAGNTIYF
TRBV4-1	13	TRBJ1-1	CASSQEGTTEAFF
TRBV14	18	TRBJ2-1	CASSQAPRQRTPQGRQFF
TRBV6-1	15	TRBJ2-1	CASSWERESGNEQFF
TRBV7-9	13	TRBJ2-2	CASSFGSTGELFF
TRBV5-1	15	TRBJ1-3	CASSHGGNRRNTIYF
TRBV7-9	14	TRBJ1-3	CASTPSGAGNTIYF
TRBV29-1	12	TRBJ2-2	CSVEGRAGELFF
TRBV19	12	TRBJ2-3	CASSPEPDTQYF
TRBV10-3	14	TRBJ2-5	CAISEPRGVSTQYF
TRBV19	14	TRBJ1-5	CASSTTGSHQPQHF
TRBV2	14	TRBJ1-2	CASSRTPTNYGYTF
TRBV7-9	13	TRBJ1-4	CASPDRGDEKLFF
TRBV5-4	14	TRBJ2-3	CASTSSGITDTQYF
TRBV10-1	13	TRBJ2-1	CASSEANPNEQFF
TRBV19	14	TRBJ1-5	CASSIDRDRQPQHF
TRBV5-1	16	TRBJ1-5	CASSPETLEGNQPQHF
TRBV6-5	15	TRBJ1-5	CASSSGQGMNQPQHF
TRBV5-4	16	TRBJ2-7	CASSPRPQGSGYEQYF
TRBV14	17	TRBJ2-6	CASSQVVWNSGANVLTF
TRBV10-2	15	TRBJ2-1	CASSEVVGAYNEQFF
TRBV2	13	TRBJ1-6	CASSDRENSPLHF
TRBV25-1	18	TRBJ2-6	CASSEAGTGGTGANVLTF
TRBV12-5	15	TRBJ2-7	CASGSGTARSYEQYF
TRBV6-5	14	TRBJ2-7	CASAWTSGSYEQYF
TRBV7-7	16	TRBJ1-3	CASSSPGQGSGNTIYF
TRBV10-3	13	TRBJ2-5	CATLRGVGETQYF
TRBV6-1	15	TRBJ2-1	CASSDKRGGSNEQFF
TRBV29-1	15	TRBJ2-1	CSVDRDSRSYNEQFF
TRBV4-1	14	TRBJ2-7	CASSLRTGGDEQYF
TRBV6-1	14	TRBJ2-7	CASRPGTYPYEQYF